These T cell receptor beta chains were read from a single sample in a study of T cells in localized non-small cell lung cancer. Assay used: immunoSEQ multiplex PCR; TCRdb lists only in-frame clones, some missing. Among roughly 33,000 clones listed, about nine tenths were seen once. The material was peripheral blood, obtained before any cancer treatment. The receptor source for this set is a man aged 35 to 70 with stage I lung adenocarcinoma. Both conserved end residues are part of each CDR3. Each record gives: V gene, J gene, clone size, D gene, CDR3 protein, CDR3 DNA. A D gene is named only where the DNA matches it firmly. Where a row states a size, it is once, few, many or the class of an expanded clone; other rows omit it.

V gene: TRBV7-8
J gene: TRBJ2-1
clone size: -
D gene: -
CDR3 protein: CASKDSHNEQFF
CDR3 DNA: TGTGCCAGCAAGGACAGTCACAATGAGCAGTTCTTC

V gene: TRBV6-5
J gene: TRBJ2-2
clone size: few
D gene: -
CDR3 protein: CASSLTTGTGELFF
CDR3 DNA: TGTGCCAGCAGTTTAACGACGGGTACCGGGGAGCTGTTTTTT

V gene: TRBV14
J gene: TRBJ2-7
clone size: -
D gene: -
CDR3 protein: CASSQDRWRVQYF
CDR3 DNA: TGTGCCAGCAGCCAAGATAGGTGGAGGGTGCAGTACTTC

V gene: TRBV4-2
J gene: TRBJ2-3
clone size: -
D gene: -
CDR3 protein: CASRRGTESTDTQYF
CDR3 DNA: TGTGCCAGCAGACGCGGGACAGAAAGCACAGATACGCAGTATTTT

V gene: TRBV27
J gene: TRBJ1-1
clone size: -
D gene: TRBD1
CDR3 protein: CASKGGYTEAFF
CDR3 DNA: TGTGCCAGCAAAGGGGGCTACACTGAAGCTTTCTTT

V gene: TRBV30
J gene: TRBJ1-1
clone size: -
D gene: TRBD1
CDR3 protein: CARSEGQASRGAFF
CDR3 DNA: TGTGCCCGCTCGGAGGGACAGGCGTCCCGAGGAGCTTTCTTT

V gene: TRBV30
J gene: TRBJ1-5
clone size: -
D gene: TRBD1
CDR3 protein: CAWSGTGAPYQPQHF
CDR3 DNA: TGTGCCTGGAGCGGGACAGGGGCCCCCTATCAGCCCCAGCATTTT

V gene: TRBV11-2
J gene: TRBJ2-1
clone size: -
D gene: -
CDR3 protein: CASSLFYGGEAYNEQFF
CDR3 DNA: TGTGCCAGCAGCTTATTCTATGGCGGGGAAGCTTACAATGAGCAGTTCTTC

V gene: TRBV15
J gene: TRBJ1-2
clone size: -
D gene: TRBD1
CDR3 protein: CATSGRDRGGGYTF
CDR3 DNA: TGTGCCACCAGCGGCCGGGACAGGGGTGGTGGCTACACCTTC

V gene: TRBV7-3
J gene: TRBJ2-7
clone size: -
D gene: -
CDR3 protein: CASSGSTEDLTYEQYF
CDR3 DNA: TGTGCCAGCAGCGGATCGACGGAGGATCTTACCTACGAGCAGTACTTC

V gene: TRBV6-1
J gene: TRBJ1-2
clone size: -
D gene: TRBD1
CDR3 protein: CASKRTGELSGYTF
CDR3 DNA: TGTGCCAGCAAAAGGACAGGGGAATTATCGGGCTACACCTTC

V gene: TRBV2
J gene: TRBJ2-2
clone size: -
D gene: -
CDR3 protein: CASSENYPSAGELFF
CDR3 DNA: TGTGCCAGCAGTGAGAACTATCCCTCCGCCGGGGAGCTGTTTTTT

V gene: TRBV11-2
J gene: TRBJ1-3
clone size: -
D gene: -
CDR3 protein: CASTPRGFGGNTIYF
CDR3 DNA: TGTGCCAGCACTCCGAGGGGGTTTGGGGGAAACACCATATATTTT